Listed here is a single T cell receptor beta chain. Its antigen is unknown. The data were obtained in a study of immune cell composition in non-small cell lung cancer. Study information: Lung adenocarcinoma or squamous carcinoma made up most tumours.

The V end was cut by 9 bases, the J end by 4 bases, with 15 bases between. This CDR3 region has 13 residues. The germline gives CDR1 SGHRS, CDR2 YFSETQ. Here immunoSEQ multiplex PCR was the method, and the copy in TCRdb shows in-frame clones only, minus some. This table has 14,000 to 15,000 clones, under 75% appearing once. Study-level points and caveats: Clones >0.5% enriched in tumour were rarer in adenocarcinoma (around 33%) than squamous (about 80%).

The receptor was isolated from a human donor with non-small cell lung cancer. What was sequenced was lung tumor tissue. This chain links TRBV5-1 with TRBJ2-3, with D possibly being TRBD1 (6 bases). The CDR3 loop is CATGVGWADTQYF. CDR3 nucleotides: TGCGCCACAGGGGTAGGCTGGGCAGATACGCAGTATTTT. Full variable domain (remainder filled in from reference TRBV5-1 and TRBJ2-3): KAGVTQTPRYLIKTRGQQVTLSCSPISGHRSVSWYQQTPGQGLQFLFEYFSETQRNKGNFPGRFSGRQFSNSRSEMNVSTLELGDSALYLCATGVGWADTQYFGPGTRLTVL.